These T cell receptor beta chains were read from a single sample in a study of human T cells and chemical hapten exposure. TCRdb redid the calling of the RACE reads with MiXCR, one entry per CDR3 protein. The sample has a few hundred thousand distinct CDR3 sequences; nearly 6.5% are singletons. The specimen comprised whole blood, sampled in connection with sensitization to the hapten diphenylcyclopropenone (DPC). These receptors originate from a woman aged 18 to 35 with alopecia areata. Some clones in this sample may be carry-over from other donors' samples. CDR3s include the opening cysteine and the closing phenylalanine or tryptophan. A D gene is named only where the DNA matches it firmly. A row's size may be missing; if present it is once, few, many or a size class.

few	TRBD1	TRBV7-2	TRBJ2-5	TGTGCCAGCAGCTATACACAGGGGAGAGAGACCCAGTACTTC	CASSYTQGRETQYF
.	.	TRBV19	TRBJ1-4	TGTGCCAGTAGCAACCCAGGGGATAATGAAAAACTGTTTTTT	CASSNPGDNEKLFF
few	.	TRBV3-1	TRBJ1-1	TGTGCCAGCAGCCAAGATTTGGCAGGGGCTGAAGCTTTCTTT	CASSQDLAGAEAFF
few	TRBD1	TRBV27	TRBJ2-7	TGTGCCAGCAGTGTATCATCGACAGGGCTCTCCTACGAGCAGTACTTC	CASSVSSTGLSYEQYF
few	.	TRBV20-1	TRBJ1-6	TGCAGTGCTAGGACCGCAGGACAGCCAAATAGGCCCCTCCACTTT	CSARTAGQPNRPLHF
many	.	TRBV12-3/TRBV12-4	TRBJ1-1	TGTGCCAGCAGTTTCCTTTTGACAGATCACACTGAAGCTTTCTTT	CASSFLLTDHTEAFF
many	.	TRBV11-2	TRBJ2-1	TGTGCCAGCAGCTTAGAACCTTACAATGAGCAGTTCTTC	CASSLEPYNEQFF
.	.	TRBV5-4	TRBJ2-4	TGTGCCAGCAGCTTGGTCAGTACCAAAAACATTCAGTACTTC	CASSLVSTKNIQYF
many	.	TRBV12-3/TRBV12-4	TRBJ1-2	TGTGCCAGCAGTCGTATTAGTCTTGCCGCGAGACCTGGCTACACCTTC	CASSRISLAARPGYTF
many	.	TRBV6-5	TRBJ1-2	TGTGCCAGCAGTTCGACAGAATACTATGGCTACACCTTC	CASSSTEYYGYTF
.	.	TRBV6-5	TRBJ2-5	TGTGCCAGCAGCCGGGACTCTCGTGCCGAGACCCAGTACTTC	CASSRDSRAETQYF
many	.	TRBV12-3/TRBV12-4	TRBJ1-6	TGTGCCAGCAGCACTTCTCCGGGGGGCAATTCACCCCTCCACTTT	CASSTSPGGNSPLHF
once	TRBD2	TRBV6-5	TRBJ2-1	TGTGCCAGCAGTTACGGCCGGCGGGGGGAACGTGAGCAGTTCTTC	CASSYGRRGEREQFF
many	.	TRBV6-5	TRBJ2-7	TGTGCCAGCAGTAATCTGTACAAGGGGACCTACGAGCAGTACTTC	CASSNLYKGTYEQYF
many	.	TRBV6-5	TRBJ1-1	TGTGCCAGCAGTTACGGGTTCGACACTGAAGCTTTCTTT	CASSYGFDTEAFF
.	.	TRBV7-2	TRBJ1-1	TGTGCCAGCAGCCCACCACGGAATGGCGCTGAAGCTTTCTTT	CASSPPRNGAEAFF
many	TRBD1	TRBV28	TRBJ2-3	TGTGCCAGCAGTTTTGAGGACAGGGCGTCAGATACGCAGTATTTT	CASSFEDRASDTQYF
many	.	TRBV7-8	TRBJ1-5	TGTGCCAGCAGCTCCCAATGGGGGGCACAGAATCAGCCCCAGCATTTT	CASSSQWGAQNQPQHF
.	.	TRBV18	TRBJ2-3	TGTGCCAGCTCACCAACGCTAAGGGGGACGCAGTATTTT	CASSPTLRGTQYF
.	TRBD2	TRBV2	TRBJ2-5	TGTGCCAGCAGTACCGGGACTAGCGGACAAGAGACCCAGTACTTC	CASSTGTSGQETQYF
.	TRBD1	TRBV20-1	TRBJ2-2	TGCAGTGCTCTACCGGGACAGGGAGGAACCGGGGAGCTGTTTTTT	CSALPGQGGTGELFF
few	.	TRBV12-3/TRBV12-4	TRBJ1-6	TGTGCCACCGGTCGGTCCCTTAATTCACCCCTCCACTTT	CATGRSLNSPLHF
few	.	TRBV2	TRBJ2-3	TGTGCCAGCAGGGGCAGGGGGGGGTTCCCTTTCACAGATACGCAGTATTTT	CASRGRGGFPFTDTQYF
.	TRBD2	TRBV5-1	TRBJ2-1	TGCGCCAGCAGCGTAGGACTAGCGGGGCTGGAGCAGTTCTTC	CASSVGLAGLEQFF
.	.	TRBV2	TRBJ2-4	TGTGCCAGCACCCGACTTTTTCTAGCCAAAAACATTCAGTACTTC	CASTRLFLAKNIQYF
few	.	TRBV21-1	TRBJ2-7	TGTGCCAGCAGACGGTATAGGGGGTCCTACGAGCAGTACTTC	CASRRYRGSYEQYF
few	TRBD1	TRBV6-2/TRBV6-3	TRBJ2-1	TGTGCCAGCAGTCAGCGAGGGACAGACAATGAGCAGTTCTTC	CASSQRGTDNEQFF
many	TRBD1	TRBV10-3	TRBJ2-6	TGTGCCATCATCGGACAGGGGGCATATGGGGCCAACGTCCTGACTTTC	CAIIGQGAYGANVLTF
few	TRBD1	TRBV6-8	TRBJ1-5	TGTGCCAGCTGCGAGACAGGGCGTCCGGCGAGGGGCAATCAGCCCCAGCATTTT	CASCETGRPARGNQPQHF
.	.	TRBV5-1	TRBJ2-5	TGCGCCAGCAGCTTGACTTTAAACCAAGAGACCCAGTACTTC	CASSLTLNQETQYF
few	.	TRBV6-1	TRBJ2-5	TGTGCCAGCAGTGAAGATGTCCAGGTGCTAGAAGAGACCCAGTACTTC	CASSEDVQVLEETQYF
few	TRBD2	TRBV6-5	TRBJ2-3	TGTGCCAGCAGTTACTCGACTAGCCCTACCACAGATACGCAGTATTTT	CASSYSTSPTTDTQYF
.	.	TRBV15	TRBJ2-4	TGTGCCACCAGCAGAGATCTGGGAGCCCCCCAAAACATTCAGTACTTC	CATSRDLGAPQNIQYF
many	.	TRBV27	TRBJ1-1	TGTGCCAGCAAAGTGAACACTGAAGCTTTCTTT	CASKVNTEAFF
few	.	TRBV7-9	TRBJ1-6	TGTGCCAGCAGCACAGTAGGGGGGGCTAATTCACCCCTCCACTTT	CASSTVGGANSPLHF
few	TRBD2	TRBV29-1	TRBJ2-7	TGCAGCGTTGAAGATCGGGGTCTAGCGGGGGGTACGGTAGCCTACGAGCAGTACTTC	CSVEDRGLAGGTVAYEQYF
.	TRBD1	TRBV6-5	TRBJ1-6	TGTGCCAGCAGCCCGGACAGGGGGCATTCACCCCTCCACTTT	CASSPDRGHSPLHF
.	.	TRBV27	TRBJ1-1	TGTGCCAGCAGTTTATTGGGCGCTGAAGCTTTCTTT	CASSLLGAEAFF
few	.	TRBV4-2	TRBJ1-1	TGTGCCAGCAGCCAAGATCGCCGCGGGCCGAACACTGAAGCTTTCTTT	CASSQDRRGPNTEAFF
many	.	TRBV10-3	TRBJ2-3	TGTGCCTCTCACAGTCAAGAGTTGTCAGATACGCAGTATTTT	CASHSQELSDTQYF
many	TRBD1	TRBV6-2/TRBV6-3	TRBJ1-1	TGTGCCAGCAGTTACTGGACAGGGGGCGTAAACACTGAAGCTTTCTTT	CASSYWTGGVNTEAFF
.	.	TRBV5-1	TRBJ2-1	TGCGCCAGCAGCTTGTGGGGGGGCGCAATGGATGAGCAGTTCTTC	CASSLWGGAMDEQFF
many	.	TRBV15	TRBJ1-2	TGTGCCACCAGCAGAGATTTAGGATCGGATGGCTACACCTTC	CATSRDLGSDGYTF
few	TRBD1	TRBV3-1	TRBJ1-4	TGTGCCAGCAGCCAAGACGTCGTGGGGACAGGGGTTTTAGGAGGAAAACTGTTTTTT	CASSQDVVGTGVLGGKLFF
few	.	TRBV7-2	TRBJ2-6	TGTGCCAGCAGCCCCGGGACGGCCAACGTCCTGACTTTC	CASSPGTANVLTF
many	TRBD2	TRBV20-1	TRBJ2-7	TGCAGTGCTAGTGGGACTAGCGGGGATATATACGAGCAGTACTTC	CSASGTSGDIYEQYF
many	.	TRBV12-3/TRBV12-4	TRBJ1-5	TGTGCCAGCAGTACTAACGTCTATAGCAATCAGCCCCAGCATTTT	CASSTNVYSNQPQHF
.	.	TRBV11-2	TRBJ2-3	TGTGCCAGCAGCGAAACTAGAAGCACAGATACGCAGTATTTT	CASSETRSTDTQYF
.	.	TRBV20-1	TRBJ2-4	TGCAGTGCTTCCGGACAATTCGACATTCAGTACTTC	CSASGQFDIQYF
.	TRBD1	TRBV6-5	TRBJ2-1	TGTGCCAGCAGTTACTCGTGGGGACAGGGGGCCAATGAGCAGTTCTTC	CASSYSWGQGANEQFF
.	.	TRBV5-5	TRBJ2-1	TGTGCCAGCAGCTTGGGAGGGGGGATCGGTGAGCAGTTCTTC	CASSLGGGIGEQFF
few	.	TRBV20-1	TRBJ2-7	TGCAGTGCTGCGGAGTCCTACGAGCAGTACTTC	CSAAESYEQYF